Presented here are 27 T cell receptor beta chains from one specimen sequenced in a study of blood T cell repertoires in COVID-19. Libraries were prepared by immunoSEQ multiplex PCR; TCRdb keeps only in-frame clonotypes and omits some of them. The repertoire holds 100,000 to 150,000 clones, with approximately 90% as singletons. The specimen was peripheral blood. These receptor sequences come from a man aged 65 to 85 with active COVID-19.

This chain links TRBV9 with TRBJ2-7, with 10 nucleotides matching TRBD2. The CDR3 is 15 amino acids. Germline V gene lookup returns CDR1 SGDLS and CDR2 YYNGEE. The ends lost 4 bases at V and 4 bases at J; junction bases unmatched: 8. The CDR3 DNA sequence: TGTGCCAGCAGCCCTTTAGCGGGAGGACCGTACGAGCAGTACTTC. Encoded protein: CASSPLAGGPYEQYF.

This clone has a handful of counts. V and J are TRBV5-1 and TRBJ1-5; D is undetermined. Germline V gene data show CDR1 as SGHRS and CDR2 as YFSETQ. CDR3 length: 16 residues. V lost 6 bases, J lost 0 bases, and 16 bases lay in between. The CDR3 nucleotides are TGCGCCAGCACGTGGGCCGCGCCTTATAGCAATCAGCCCCAGCATTTT. This sequence encodes CASTWAAPYSNQPQHF. Complete variable domain (other parts from reference TRBV5-1 and TRBJ1-5): KAGVTQTPRYLIKTRGQQVTLSCSPISGHRSVSWYQQTPGQGLQFLFEYFSETQRNKGNFPGRFSGRQFSNSRSEMNVSTLELGDSALYLCASTWAAPYSNQPQHFGDGTRLSIL.

This sequence joins TRBV27 and TRBJ2-3, with TRBD1 matching over 11 bases. The V and J ends lost 4 bases and 6 bases, in that order; junction bases with no gene match: 3. Germline lookup yields CDR1 MNHEY and CDR2 SMNVEV (reference sequence). The CDR3 is 14 amino acids. The CDR3 DNA is TGTGCCAGCAGTTCCCGGACAGGGGGCGATACGCAGTATTTT. Its protein is CASSSRTGGDTQYF.

The rearrangement uses TRBV5-1 and TRBJ2-3; 7 nucleotides agree with TRBD2. The CDR3 runs 13 residues. Germline V CDR1 and CDR2: SGHRS, YFSETQ. V dropped 1 base and J dropped 4; count of bases not matched to a gene: 0. The CDR3 coding sequence is TGCGCCAGCAGCTTGAGCGGGGCAGATACGCAGTATTTT. It encodes CASSLSGADTQYF.

This chain links TRBV28 with TRBJ2-5, with no clear D. The length of the CDR3 is 14 residues. Trimming stripped 2 bases from V and 0 bases from J, with 7 bases between. In germline, CDR1 is MDHEN, CDR2 SYDVKM. The CDR3 coding sequence is TGTGCCAGCAGTTTAGAGACACACCAAGAGACCCAGTACTTC. It translates to CASSLETHQETQYF.

V and J are TRBV6-5 and TRBJ1-1; TRBD1 might be the D (6 bases). Germline CDR1 is MNHEY and CDR2 is SVGAGI. This CDR3 region has 13 residues. V lost 5 bases, J lost 10 bases, and 17 bases lay in between. The chain's CDR3 is CASSPLAGRGAFF. DNA of the CDR3: TGTGCCAGCAGTCCCCTCGCGGGCAGGGGAGCTTTCTTT.

This rearrangement joins TRBV7-9 to TRBJ2-7; D is uncertain. Between the trimmed V and J ends, which lost 1 base and 9 bases, there was a span of 16 bases. Germline loops: CDR1 SEHNR, CDR2 FQNEAQ (reference sequence). The CDR3 is 14 residues long. CDR3 protein: CASSLGGTPARQYF. In DNA form, the CDR3 reads TGTGCCAGCAGCTTAGGAGGTACTCCGGCTCGGCAGTACTTC.

The chain joins TRBV3-1 (or the pseudogene TRBV3-2) to TRBJ1-6; D possibly corresponds to TRBD1 (6 bases). Germline-derived CDR1 and CDR2 are LGHDT and YNNKEL (reference sequence). The V and J ends lost 5 bases and 5 bases respectively, with 10 bases between them. This CDR3 has 14 residues. The CDR3 region has the DNA TGTGCCAGCAGCTCCACAGGGAATAATTCACCCCTCCACTTT. This encodes CASSSTGNNSPLHF.

This chain joins TRBV7-9 and TRBJ2-7, with D perhaps matching TRBD2 (6 bases). Germline CDR1 reads SEHNR; CDR2 reads FQNEAQ (reference sequence). The CDR3 runs 11 residues. Trimming took off 5 bases at V and 7 bases at J, with 9 bases between the two ends. CDR3 residues: CASSAGGEQYF. The CDR3 coding sequence is TGTGCCAGCAGCGCTGGGGGGGAGCAGTACTTC.

The V gene is TRBV28, the J gene TRBJ1-4, with a weak D call TRBD1 (6 bases). There are 12 residues in the CDR3. Trimming shortened V by 7 bases and J by 7 bases, and 10 bases separated the two germline ends. The germline CDR1 and CDR2 sequences are MDHEN and SYDVKM. The CDR3 DNA reads TGTGCCAGCAAACAGGGACCTGAAAAACTGTTTTTT. This encodes CASKQGPEKLFF.

The J gene is TRBJ2-3, the V gene TRBV6-5; D unclear. CDR1 and CDR2 (germline): MNHEY, SVGAGI. V was shortened by 6 bases and J by 3 bases, with 13 bases between the two germline ends. The CDR3 covers 14 residues. CDR3 DNA sequence: TGTGCCAGCAGGAGGTACCTGCCGACAGATACGCAGTATTTT. This codes for CASRRYLPTDTQYF.

V and J are TRBV7-2 and TRBJ1-5; the D gene is possibly TRBD1 (6 bases). Trimming shortened V by 6 bases and J by 4 bases, and 10 bases separated the two germline ends. Germline V gives CDR1 SGHTA, CDR2 FQGNSA. The CDR3 runs 13 residues. CDR3 amino acids: CASSQQGNQPQHF. In DNA, the CDR3 is TGTGCCAGCAGTCAACAGGGTAATCAGCCCCAGCATTTT.

This rearrangement joins TRBV7-3 to TRBJ1-1, with 7 bases that match TRBD1. The V and J ends lost 4 bases and 4 bases, in that order; junction bases with no gene match: 3. Germline V gene sequence: CDR1 SGHTA, CDR2 FQGTGA. The CDR3 loop spans 13 amino acids. The CDR3 coding sequence is TGTGCCAGCAGCTGGGGACAGTCCACTGAAGCTTTCTTT. Its protein product is CASSWGQSTEAFF.

The chain employs TRBV14 and TRBJ2-7; TRBD1 aligns across 10 bases. After removal of 0 bases from V and 6 bases from J, the junction contained 26 bases not matched to a gene. Germline CDR1 and CDR2: SGHDN and FVKESK. The CDR3 runs to 22 residues. The CDR3 loop reads CASSQDSRAASARDRGVGEQYF. Here the CDR3 DNA reads TGTGCCAGCAGCCAAGATTCCCGCGCGGCATCGGCCCGGGACAGGGGTGTCGGCGAGCAGTACTTC.

The V gene is TRBV9, the J gene TRBJ2-3, with D hard to call. V lost 4 bases, J lost 4 bases, and 16 bases lay in between. The CDR3 has 15 amino acids. Germline values: CDR1 SGDLS, CDR2 YYNGEE. CDR3 loop: CASSPRSLEADTQYF. Written as DNA, the CDR3 is TGTGCCAGCAGCCCCCGCTCCCTCGAGGCAGATACGCAGTATTTT. Using reference TRBV9 and TRBJ2-3 for the parts outside the CDR3, the full variable domain is DSGVTQTPKHLITATGQRVTLRCSPRSGDLSVYWYQQSLDQGLQFLIQYYNGEERAKGNILERFSAQQFPDLHSELNLSSLELGDSALYFCASSPRSLEADTQYFGPGTRLTVL.

The rearrangement joins TRBV5-1 to TRBJ1-1, with D tentatively TRBD1 (5 bases). Germline CDR1 reads SGHRS; CDR2 reads YFSETQ. The CDR3 is made up of 13 amino acids. Trimming cost V 5 bases and J 7 bases, with 15 bases left between them. DNA of the CDR3: TGCGCCAGCAGTATCCCAGGGATGGGTGAAGCTTTCTTT. Translated, it gives CASSIPGMGEAFF.

The chain recombines TRBV6-5 with TRBJ1-3; 8 nucleotides align to TRBD1. The V segment lost 6 bases and the J segment 2 bases; nucleotides outside the gene matches: 6. The CDR3 spans 15 residues. Germline CDR1 and CDR2: MNHEY and SVGAGI. As DNA, the CDR3 is TGTGCCAGCAGACCGGGACAGGTCGCTGGAAACACCATATATTTT. Its translation is CASRPGQVAGNTIYF.

The gene calls are TRBV6-6 and TRBJ2-7, with D perhaps TRBD1 (5 bases). Trimming cost V 2 bases and J 5 bases, with 13 bases left between them. CDR1 is MNHNY and CDR2 is SVGAGI in the germline V gene (reference sequence). The CDR3 covers 14 residues. The CDR3 nucleotides are TGTGCCAGCAGTTACACAGACAGTGCCGACGAGCAGTACTTC. Residues: CASSYTDSADEQYF.

This clone was seen more than once but under ten times. V is TRBV6-1 and J is TRBJ1-5; D not certain. V lost 0 bases and J lost 1, with 4 bases in between. This CDR3 region has 14 residues. CDR1 MNHNS and CDR2 SASEGT come from the germline V gene. The CDR3 here is CASSEAISNQPQHF. The CDR3, as DNA: TGTGCCAGCAGTGAAGCTATAAGCAATCAGCCCCAGCATTTT.

V is TRBV6-2 or TRBV6-3 and J is TRBJ1-1; D remains unclear. Germline values: CDR1 MNHEY, CDR2 SVGEGT. Between the trimmed V and J ends, which lost 2 bases and 3 bases, there was a span of 7 bases. This CDR3 has 13 amino acids. The chain's CDR3 is CASSYKGDTEAFF. DNA of the CDR3: TGTGCCAGCAGTTACAAAGGAGACACTGAAGCTTTCTTT.

This chain uses TRBV28 with TRBJ1-5, with D hard to call. This CDR3 has 12 residues. The germline V gene has CDR1 MDHEN and CDR2 SYDVKM. Between the trimmed V and J ends, which lost 6 bases and 6 bases, there was a span of 9 bases. The CDR3: CASSPRIQPQHF. The CDR3 coding sequence is TGTGCCAGCAGCCCCAGGATTCAGCCCCAGCATTTT.

This chain connects TRBV11-3 to TRBJ2-3, with a weak D call TRBD2 (5 bases). Per germline, CDR1 SGHNT and CDR2 YENEEA. Trimming left V 3 bases short and J 2 bases short, with 9 bases between. The CDR3 loop spans 14 amino acids. The CDR3 is CASSFSGLTDTQYF. The CDR3 nucleotides read TGTGCCAGCAGCTTCAGCGGCCTCACAGATACGCAGTATTTT.

V usage is TRBV24-1 and J usage is TRBJ2-1, with 7 bases that match TRBD2. Germline lookup yields CDR1 KGHDR and CDR2 SFDVKD. Trimming removed 3 bases from V and 2 bases from J; junction bases left unmatched: 3. The CDR3 runs to 15 residues. The CDR3 sequence: CATSDAGTTYNEQFF. Here the CDR3 DNA reads TGTGCCACCAGTGATGCCGGGACTACCTACAATGAGCAGTTCTTC.

The chain is built from TRBV6-2 or TRBV6-3 and TRBJ2-1, with D perhaps TRBD1 (6 bases). Germline-derived CDR1 and CDR2 are MNHEY and SVGEGT. CDR3 length: 13 amino acids. Trimming removed 2 bases at V and 10 bases at J, with 12 bases between. This CDR3 reads CASSYPNREEQFF. CDR3 bases: TGTGCCAGCAGTTACCCCAACAGGGAGGAGCAGTTCTTC.

This clone was seen a handful of times. J is TRBJ2-1 and V is TRBV7-2; 11 bases are a match to TRBD2. The CDR3 extends over 14 amino acids. V lost 6 bases to trimming and J lost 6 bases; unmatched junction nucleotides: 4. Looked up from germline, CDR1 is SGHTA and CDR2 is FQGNSA. The CDR3 DNA reads TGTGCCAGCAGGATAGCGGGAGGGGGCAATGAGCAGTTCTTC. This codes for CASRIAGGGNEQFF.

The chain combines TRBV27 with TRBJ2-1, with D tentatively TRBD2 (5 bases). V was clipped by 4 bases and J by 6 bases, with 13 bases between them. CDR1 is MNHEY and CDR2 is SMNVEV in the germline V gene (reference sequence). The CDR3 runs 14 residues. The CDR3 sequence: CASSSSWESNEQFF. The CDR3 DNA follows: TGTGCCAGCAGTTCAAGTTGGGAGTCCAATGAGCAGTTCTTC.

The chain carries TRBV27 and TRBJ2-7, with 9 bases lining up with TRBD1. The CDR3 extends over 12 amino acids. Losses at the gene ends were 8 bases for V and 3 bases for J; bases not matched to a gene: 2. Germline values: CDR1 MNHEY, CDR2 SMNVEV (reference sequence). Here the CDR3 DNA reads TGTGCCAGCCGGACAGGGGTCTACGAGCAGTACTTC. Residues: CASRTGVYEQYF.